This T cell receptor beta chain came from a study of CD8 T cells in ankylosing spondylitis. Whole-study findings and limits: As reported, disease-linked clones showed significant enrichment in matched ankylosing spondylitis synovial fluid. Blood of patients with ankylosing spondylitis appeared to be characterized by a TCR beta motif of about eight highly homologous variants.

CDR1 and CDR2 from the germline V gene are SGHTA and FQGNSA. This CDR3 comprises 15 residues. The J segment lost 2 bases and the V segment lost 5 bases, leaving 6 bases of the junction unmatched. In making TCR beta libraries, quantitative 5'-RACE with molecular barcodes was used. In TCRdb, the 5' RACE reads were re-called with MiXCR into one record per CDR3 protein. The sample carries some 840,000 distinct CDR3 sequences, about 12% recorded once. Details on this clonotype: Its antigen is unidentified.

The V gene is TRBV7-2, the J gene TRBJ2-5; TRBD2 agrees at 9 bases. Material: blood, either unsorted or a sorted T cell fraction (not recorded which). The receptor's source is a male donor with ankylosing spondylitis. CDR3 sequence (DNA): TGTGCCAGCAGCGTCCTAGCGGGGAGACAAGAGACCCAGTACTTC. Translating gives CASSVLAGRQETQYF. The full variable domain, completed using reference TRBV7-2 and TRBJ2-5, is GAGVSQSPSNKVTEKGKDVELRCDPISGHTALYWYRQSLGQGLEFLIYFQGNSAPDKSGLPSDRFSAERTGGSVSTLTIQRTQQEDSAVYLCASSVLAGRQETQYFGPGTRLLVL.